The clone carrying this T cell receptor beta chain was found a few times. The antigen remains unidentified. Germline CDR1 is KGHDR and CDR2 is SFDVKD. Losses at the gene ends were 9 bases for V and 6 bases for J; bases not matched to a gene: 1. The CDR3 has 11 residues. The data originate from a study of T cells in Graves' hyperthyroidism and ophthalmopathy. The study left out patients who had uncontrolled infection, other autoimmune disease, pregnancy or lactation. Study-level findings and limits: Appearing also in blood were most of the thyroid clonotypes expanded above 0.001. Stable hyperthyroidism was told apart from ophthalmopathy by a model built on 13 V-J features.

The investigators amplified TCR beta CDR3 regions from RNA transcripts. The primer set for the first-round RT-PCR of the TCR CDR3 was HTBI. TCRdb processed the multiplex PCR reads anew with MiXCR; each CDR3 protein has one entry. The table shows about 640,000 distinct CDR3 sequences, with less than 25% occurring only once. The sequenced sample consisted of blood. This chain uses TRBV24-1 with TRBJ2-7, with 10 bases lining up with TRBD1. The source of this sequence is a man under 40 with Graves' ophthalmopathy. The CDR3, as DNA: TGTGCCACCGGGACAGGGGCCGAGCAGTACTTC. This gives the protein CATGTGAEQYF.